This T cell receptor beta chain was obtained from a study of cytomegalovirus exposure and HLA in healthy donors. Points from the study as a whole: The study flagged around 150 TCR beta chains as cytomegalovirus-associated.

This clone has only one observation. Its antigen is still unknown. Germline-derived CDR1 and CDR2 are SGHRS and YFSETQ. The V end lost 3 bases, the J end lost 1 base, and 10 bases lay between the germline ends. The CDR3 loop spans 14 amino acids. The PCR employed 60 Vbeta primers together with 13 Jbeta primers. Sequenced by immunoSEQ multiplex PCR; TCRdb stores in-frame clones only, minus some. The sample carries 120,000 or so clones, around 72% recorded once. V gene TRBV5-1 combines with J gene TRBJ1-1; D ambiguous. Sequenced material: PBMCs. This clonotype was sampled from a man aged 30 to 39 in good health and CMV-seronegative. CDR3 sequence (DNA): TGCGCCAGCAGCTCGTACAGAGAGAACACTGAAGCTTTCTTT. It encodes CASSSYRENTEAFF.